The T cell receptor (beta chain) described here comes from a study of blood T cells in healthy people across ages. Study-wide context: Capture by template switching was about one barcoded beta molecule per two T cells.

About 10 milliliters was the volume of peripheral blood drawn from each donor. Primers used in a second PCR of roughly 7 to 11 cycles were a sample-barcoded 5' primer and a J-beta primer mix. From the 5' RACE reads, TCRdb called clonotypes with MiXCR, one entry per CDR3 protein. The sample has 550,000 to 700,000 distinct CDR3 sequences; 25% to 30% are singletons. This clonotype was seen more than once but under ten times. Source material: blood. The sequence derives from an older woman in good health.

Written as DNA, the CDR3 is TGCAGCGTTGCGTCCGGGGTGGGTACAGATACGCAGTATTTT. Translation: CSVASGVGTDTQYF. The chain uses TRBV29-1 and TRBJ2-3; maybe TRBD2 (5 bases). Germline values: CDR1 SQVTM, CDR2 ANQGSEA. V lost 4 bases to trimming and J lost 3 bases, with 14 bases between them. The CDR3 length is 14 residues.